Presented here are 7 T cell receptor beta chains from one specimen sequenced in a study of cytomegalovirus exposure and HLA in healthy donors. Primers: 60 Vbeta forward and 13 Jbeta reverse. Measured with immunoSEQ multiplex PCR; TCRdb has only the in-frame clones, and not every one. The sample yields about 110,000 clones, around four fifths seen once. Material for sequencing was PBMCs. The origin of the receptors is a young man in good health and CMV-seropositive.

This clone showed up just once. The rearrangement uses TRBV7-9 and TRBJ2-3; possibly TRBD2 for D (5 bases). Germline V CDR1 and CDR2: SEHNR, FQNEAQ (reference sequence). The CDR3 sequence is 15 residues long. Trimming shortened V by 6 bases and J by 6 bases, and 19 bases separated the two germline ends. This CDR3 reads CASSPTRFSVDTQYF. CDR3 sequence (DNA): TGTGCCAGCAGTCCCACTAGATTCTCTGTGGATACGCAGTATTTT.

This chain connects TRBV23-1 to TRBJ2-7; D is uncertain. TRBV23-1 is labeled an ORF, and its function is uncertain. The CDR3 runs to 14 residues. Trimming took 4 bases from V and 0 from J, leaving 10 bases between them. Here the CDR3 DNA reads TGCGCCAGCAGTCCCCCTTCGAGCTCCTACGAGCAGTACTTC. This gives the protein CASSPPSSSYEQYF.

This rearrangement joins TRBV7-9 to TRBJ2-3; unclear D gene. The V and J ends lost 5 bases and 3 bases respectively, with 9 bases between them. CDR3 length equals 13 residues. The germline V gene has CDR1 SEHNR and CDR2 FQNEAQ (reference sequence). The CDR3 loop reads CASSPPETDTQYF. The CDR3 DNA reads TGTGCCAGCAGCCCCCCCGAGACAGATACGCAGTATTTT. The entire variable domain, with the rest obtained from reference TRBV7-9 and TRBJ2-3, is as follows: DTGVSQNPRHKITKRGQNVTFRCDPISEHNRLYWYRQTLGQGPEFLTYFQNEAQLEKSRLLSDRFSAERPKGSFSTLEIQRTEQGDSAMYLCASSPPETDTQYFGPGTRLTVL.

The J gene is TRBJ2-5, the V gene TRBV7-9; 8 nucleotides match TRBD1. TRBJ2-7 matches the DNA end more closely, so the J call is doubtful. Germline V gene data show CDR1 as SEHNR and CDR2 as FQNEAQ (reference sequence). The CDR3 is made up of 14 amino acids. For the CDR3, the DNA is TGTGCCAGCAGCTCCGGACAGGGCCCCTACGAGCAGTACTTC. Encoded protein: CASSSGQGPYEQYF.

The rearrangement links TRBV11-2 to TRBJ1-5; no definite D call. V lost 0 bases and J 7 bases, leaving 7 bases between the germline ends. Germline lookup yields CDR1 SGHAT and CDR2 FQNNGV. This CDR3 is 13 amino acids long. For the CDR3, the DNA is TGTGCCAGCAGCTTAGAAGGCGGCCAGCCCCAGCATTTT. Protein product: CASSLEGGQPQHF.

The J gene is TRBJ2-5, the V gene TRBV25-1; TRBD1 aligns across 9 bases. The CDR3 spans 18 residues. The ends lost 3 bases at V and 2 bases at J; junction bases unmatched: 13. Germline CDR1 and CDR2: MGHDK and SYGVNS. CDR3 nucleotides: TGTGCCAGCAGTGATACTCCTCCGGGACAGGGATCACAAGAGACCCAGTACTTC. Its protein product is CASSDTPPGQGSQETQYF.

This clone turned up a few times. The chain is built from TRBV6-1 and TRBJ1-3, with D tentatively TRBD1 (5 bases). Germline CDR1 is MNHNS and CDR2 is SASEGT. V was trimmed by 7 bases and J by 0 bases, leaving 13 bases between them. The CDR3 has 15 amino acids. CDR3 protein: CASTFATDSGNTIYF. Written as DNA, the CDR3 is TGTGCCAGCACCTTTGCGACAGACTCTGGAAACACCATATATTTT.